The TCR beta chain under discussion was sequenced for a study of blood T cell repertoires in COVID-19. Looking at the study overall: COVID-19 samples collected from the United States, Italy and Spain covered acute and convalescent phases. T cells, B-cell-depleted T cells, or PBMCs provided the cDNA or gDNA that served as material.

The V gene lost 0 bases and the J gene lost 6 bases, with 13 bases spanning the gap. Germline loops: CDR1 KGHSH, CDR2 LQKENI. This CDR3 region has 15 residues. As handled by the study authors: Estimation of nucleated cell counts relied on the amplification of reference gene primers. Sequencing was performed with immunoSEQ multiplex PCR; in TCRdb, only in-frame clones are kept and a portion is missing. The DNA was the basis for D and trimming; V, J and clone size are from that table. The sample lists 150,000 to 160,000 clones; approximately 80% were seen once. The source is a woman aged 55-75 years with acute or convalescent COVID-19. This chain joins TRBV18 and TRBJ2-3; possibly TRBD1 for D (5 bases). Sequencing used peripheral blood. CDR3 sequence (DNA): TGTGCCAGCTCACCACCCCAGGGTTGGAAGGATACGCAGTATTTT. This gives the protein CASSPPQGWKDTQYF.